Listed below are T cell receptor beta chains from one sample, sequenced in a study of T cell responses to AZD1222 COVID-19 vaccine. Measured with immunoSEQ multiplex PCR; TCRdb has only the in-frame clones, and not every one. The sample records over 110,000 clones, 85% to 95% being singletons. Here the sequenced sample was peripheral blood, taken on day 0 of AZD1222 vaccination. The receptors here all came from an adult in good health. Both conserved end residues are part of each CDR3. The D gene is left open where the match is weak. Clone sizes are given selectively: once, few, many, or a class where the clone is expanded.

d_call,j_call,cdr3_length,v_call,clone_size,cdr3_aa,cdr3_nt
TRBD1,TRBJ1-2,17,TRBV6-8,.,CAKREVTVGTGIGGYTF,TGTGCCAAACGAGAAGTTACGGTAGGGACAGGTATAGGTGGCTACACCTTC
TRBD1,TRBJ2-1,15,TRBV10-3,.,CAISLTGGSYNEQFF,TGTGCCATCAGTTTAACAGGGGGCTCCTACAATGAGCAGTTCTTC
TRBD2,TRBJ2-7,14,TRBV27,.,CASKLAGLSYEQYF,TGTGCCAGCAAATTAGCGGGACTAAGCTACGAGCAGTACTTC
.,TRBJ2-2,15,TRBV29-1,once,CSVEDLQGKAGELFF,TGCAGCGTTGAAGATCTTCAAGGGAAAGCCGGGGAGCTGTTTTTT
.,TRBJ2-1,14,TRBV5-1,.,CASSLGSGSGEQFF,TGCGCCAGCAGCTTGGGATCAGGGTCGGGTGAGCAGTTCTTC
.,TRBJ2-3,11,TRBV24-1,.,CATSTGYTQYF,TGTGCCACCAGTACAGGGTACACGCAGTATTTT
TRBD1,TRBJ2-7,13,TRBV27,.,CASSPGQGYEQYF,TGTGCCAGCAGTCCCGGACAGGGTTACGAGCAGTACTTC
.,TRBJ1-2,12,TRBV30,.,CARWEANYGYTF,TGTGCCCGCTGGGAAGCTAACTATGGCTACACCTTC
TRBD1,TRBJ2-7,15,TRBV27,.,CASRTSGTASYEQYF,TGTGCCAGCAGGACCTCCGGGACAGCTTCATACGAGCAGTACTTC
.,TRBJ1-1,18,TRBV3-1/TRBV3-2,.,CASSQEGGSGPPITEAFF,TGTGCCAGCAGCCAAGAGGGGGGTTCGGGACCCCCGATAACTGAAGCTTTCTTT
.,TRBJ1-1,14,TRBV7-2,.,CASSWWTENTEAFF,TGTGCCAGCAGCTGGTGGACGGAGAACACTGAAGCTTTCTTT
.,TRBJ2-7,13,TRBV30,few,CAWSVYSSYEQYF,TGTGCCTGGAGTGTATACAGCTCCTACGAGCAGTACTTC
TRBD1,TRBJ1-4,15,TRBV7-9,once,CASSTPGTGGEKLFF,TGTGCCAGCAGTACACCCGGGACAGGGGGTGAAAAACTGTTTTTT
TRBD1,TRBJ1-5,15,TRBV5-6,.,CASSSTGGGNQPQHF,TGTGCCAGCAGCTCTACAGGGGGGGGCAATCAGCCCCAGCATTTT
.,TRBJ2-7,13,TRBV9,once,CASSAQGGGEQYF,TGTGCCAGCAGCGCCCAGGGGGGGGGAGAGCAGTACTTC
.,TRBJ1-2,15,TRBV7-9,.,CASSFLATKGYGYTF,TGTGCCAGCAGCTTTTTGGCGACGAAGGGCTATGGCTACACCTTC
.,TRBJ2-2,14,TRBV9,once,CASSPGQLPGELFF,TGTGCCAGCAGCCCGGGGCAGCTCCCCGGGGAGCTGTTTTTT
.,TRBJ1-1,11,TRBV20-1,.,CTKTRSYEAFF,TGCACCAAAACAAGGAGTTATGAAGCTTTCTTT
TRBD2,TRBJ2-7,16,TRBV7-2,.,CASSLVPSGGAFEQYF,TGTGCCAGCAGCTTAGTTCCTAGCGGGGGGGCCTTCGAGCAGTACTTC
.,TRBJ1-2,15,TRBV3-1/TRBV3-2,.,CASSQGRGQDFGYTF,TGTGCCAGCAGCCAAGGACGGGGCCAGGACTTTGGCTACACCTTC
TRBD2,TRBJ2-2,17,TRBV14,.,CASSQGYPGLATGELFF,TGTGCCAGCAGCCAAGGATACCCGGGACTAGCCACCGGGGAGCTGTTTTTT
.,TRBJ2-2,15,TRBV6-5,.,CASIMKGGLAGELFF,TGTGCCAGCATAATGAAGGGGGGCCTTGCCGGGGAGCTGTTTTTT
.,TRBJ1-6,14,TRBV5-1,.,CASSLEETVTPLHF,TGCGCCAGCAGCTTGGAAGAGACAGTGACACCCCTCCACTTT
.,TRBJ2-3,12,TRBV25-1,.,CASRRGLDTQYF,TGTGCCAGCCGCAGGGGATTAGATACGCAGTATTTT
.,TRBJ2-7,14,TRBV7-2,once,CASSLFPGVIEQYF,TGTGCCAGCAGCTTATTCCCGGGAGTGATCGAGCAGTACTTC
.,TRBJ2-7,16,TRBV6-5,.,CASSYSAPGEGYEQYF,TGTGCCAGCAGTTACTCGGCGCCAGGGGAGGGGTACGAGCAGTACTTC
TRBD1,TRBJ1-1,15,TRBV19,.,CASSPGQGVGTEAFF,TGTGCCAGTAGTCCGGGACAGGGGGTGGGCACTGAAGCTTTCTTT
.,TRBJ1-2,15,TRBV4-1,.,CASSQMRGTGRGYTF,TGCGCCAGCAGCCAAATGAGGGGGACCGGGCGTGGCTACACCTTC
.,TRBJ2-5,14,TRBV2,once,CASSEEWVGETQYF,TGTGCCAGCAGTGAAGAGTGGGTAGGGGAGACCCAGTACTTC
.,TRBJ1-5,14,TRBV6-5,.,CASSYREKGQPQHF,TGTGCCAGCAGTTACAGGGAGAAAGGTCAGCCCCAGCATTTT
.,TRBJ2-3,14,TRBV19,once,CASSSLTGTDTQYF,TGTGCCAGTAGCTCGTTGACCGGCACAGATACGCAGTATTTT
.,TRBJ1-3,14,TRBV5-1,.,CASSLTVGGNTIYF,TGCGCCAGCAGCTTGACCGTTGGGGGAAACACCATATATTTT
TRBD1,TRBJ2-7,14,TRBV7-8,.,CASSRGTGLLEQYF,TGTGCCAGCAGCCGCGGGACAGGGCTCCTCGAGCAGTACTTC
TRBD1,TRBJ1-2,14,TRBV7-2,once,CASSQSQGARGYTF,TGTGCCAGCAGCCAAAGCCAGGGGGCGCGAGGCTACACCTTC
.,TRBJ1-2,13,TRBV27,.,CASSFGPSYGYTF,TGTGCCAGCAGTTTCGGACCGAGCTATGGCTACACCTTC
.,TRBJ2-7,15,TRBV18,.,CASSPIPVGSYEQYF,TGTGCCAGCTCACCGATTCCGGTTGGTTCCTACGAGCAGTACTTC
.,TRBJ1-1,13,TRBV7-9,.,CASSLTGPGEAFF,TGTGCCAGCAGCCTGACCGGTCCTGGTGAAGCTTTCTTT
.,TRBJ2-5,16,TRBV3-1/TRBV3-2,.,CASSQGPDMGQETQYF,TGTGCCAGCAGCCAAGGCCCAGACATGGGCCAAGAGACCCAGTACTTC
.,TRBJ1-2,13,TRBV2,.,CASRRGALYGYTF,TGTGCCAGCAGACGGGGGGCTCTATATGGCTACACCTTC
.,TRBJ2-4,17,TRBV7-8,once,CASSLNPLARAQDIQYF,TGTGCCAGCAGCTTGAATCCTCTGGCTAGGGCGCAGGACATTCAGTACTTC